This T cell receptor (beta chain) was recovered during a study of type 1 regulatory T cells (dated by TCRdb to the early 2020s). Background on the whole study: The study characterized an in vitro protocol that generated a Tr1-enriched, alloantigen-specific CD4 T cell product named T-allo10. T-allo10 was under clinical evaluation in patients with hematological malignancies receiving allogeneic hematopoietic stem cell transplantation.

Regarding this clonotype: The target of this receptor is not known. No much larger clone is present one base from it, and per-base qualities are unavailable.

V is cut by 4 bases and J by 9 bases, and the space between the germline ends is 14 bases. Reading the germline V gene gives CDR1 SGHRS and CDR2 YFSETQ. The CDR3 goes from the cysteine to the phenylalanine over 14 residues. The DNA shown is the 42-base CDR3, in frame from base 1. Reads for this sample came from an Illumina MiSeq. The public reads were quality trimmed at Q25 with fastp and then assembled into clones with MiXCR by TCRdb, keeping productive beta chains. Rows with one shared CDR3 protein collapse into an entry with the most common genes and DNA. This sample is represented by 80,000 to 100,000 distinct CDR3 sequences; 31% of them were singletons. Approximately 2.2% of the sample belongs to the ten largest clones.

The clonotype originates from a human donor in good health. This receptor chain uses TRBV5-1 and TRBJ1-6; the D gene is possibly TRBD1, with 5 bases matching. The material sequenced was CD4+ T cells, either the whole sample or a sorted fraction (not recorded which). The sequenced DNA: TGCGCCAGCAGCAAAGGACACGGGGGTTCACCCCTCCACTTT. This encodes CASSKGHGGSPLHF.